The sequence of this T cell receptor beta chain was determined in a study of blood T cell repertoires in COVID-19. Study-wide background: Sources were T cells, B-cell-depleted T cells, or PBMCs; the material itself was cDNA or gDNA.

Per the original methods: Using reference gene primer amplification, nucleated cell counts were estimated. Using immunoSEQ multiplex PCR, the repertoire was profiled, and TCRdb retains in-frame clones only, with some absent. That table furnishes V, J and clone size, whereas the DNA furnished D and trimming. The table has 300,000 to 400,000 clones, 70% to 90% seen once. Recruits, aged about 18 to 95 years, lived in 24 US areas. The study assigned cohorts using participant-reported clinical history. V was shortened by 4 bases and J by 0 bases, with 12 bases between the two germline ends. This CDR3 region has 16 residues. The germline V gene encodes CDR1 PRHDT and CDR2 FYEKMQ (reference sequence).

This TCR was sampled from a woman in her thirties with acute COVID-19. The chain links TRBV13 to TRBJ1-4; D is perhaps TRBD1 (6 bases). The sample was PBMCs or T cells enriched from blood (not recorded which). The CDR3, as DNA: TGTGCCAGCAGCTCGCAAGGGGGTGCAACTAATGAAAAACTGTTTTTT. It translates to CASSSQGGATNEKLFF.